These 20 T cell receptor beta chains originate from one sample sequenced in a study of CD8+ T cells in alopecia areata. Following extraction, RNA underwent reverse transcription to cDNA, which served as the sequencing template. Clones were read by immunoSEQ multiplex PCR, and TCRdb kept only the in-frame ones, dropping some. The sample lists tens of thousands of clones, 40% to 55% occurring once. Sample treatment: oral pan-JAK inhibitor, 5-10 mg twice daily. This specimen was CD8+ T cells sorted from blood, taken at approximately week 39, from a patient treated with tofacitinib. Receptors originate from a human donor with alopecia areata.

This clone was seen more than once but under ten times. The chain carries TRBV15 and TRBJ2-1, with D hard to call. V was trimmed by 2 bases and J by 1 base, leaving 9 bases between them. The CDR3 loop spans 15 amino acids. Germline loops: CDR1 LNHNV, CDR2 YYDKDF (reference sequence). CDR3 bases: TGTGCCACCAGCAGACCCCTGGGGTCCTACAATGAGCAGTTCTTC. It encodes CATSRPLGSYNEQFF.

This sequence joins TRBV4-1 and TRBJ2-7; either TRBD1 or TRBD2 may supply D (5 bases each). V dropped 5 bases and J dropped 6 bases, with 11 bases sitting between them. In germline, CDR1 is MGHRA, CDR2 YSYEKL. The CDR3 extends over 12 amino acids. CDR3 DNA sequence: TGCGCCAGCAGCGGGGACCTTGGCGAGCAGTACTTC. It specifies CASSGDLGEQYF.

V usage is TRBV11-2 and J usage is TRBJ1-5, with D perhaps TRBD1 (5 bases). The V gene's germline CDR1 is SGHAT and CDR2 FQNNGV. V was pared by 5 bases and J by 7 bases, with 12 bases between. This CDR3 spans 13 amino acids. The CDR3, as DNA: TGTGCCAGCAGCCTAGGGACGGGCCAGCCCCAGCATTTT. Its translation: CASSLGTGQPQHF.

The V gene is TRBV9, the J gene TRBJ2-7, with D perhaps matching TRBD2 (5 bases). Germline V gives CDR1 SGDLS, CDR2 YYNGEE. This CDR3 is 14 amino acids long. The V end was cut by 3 bases, the J end by 1 base, with 11 bases between. CDR3 in amino acids: CASSAGLVSYEQYF. The CDR3 coding sequence is TGTGCCAGCAGCGCCGGACTCGTTTCCTACGAGCAGTACTTC.

The V gene is TRBV27, the J gene TRBJ1-3; D may be TRBD1 (5 bases). Germline assignment: CDR1 MNHEY and CDR2 SMNVEV (reference sequence). V was shortened by 6 bases and J by 0 bases, with 12 bases between the two germline ends. CDR3 length: 15 amino acids. The CDR3 reads CASSLDGGSGNTIYF. CDR3 nucleotides: TGTGCCAGCAGCCTTGACGGGGGCTCTGGAAACACCATATATTTT.

CDR3 sequence: CSVAGKWPEQYF. Written as DNA, the CDR3 is TGCAGCGTTGCGGGAAAGTGGCCCGAGCAGTACTTC. The chain links TRBV29-1 to TRBJ2-7, with D perhaps matching TRBD2 (5 bases). From germline, CDR1 is SQVTM and CDR2 ANQGSEA. The V end lost 4 bases, the J end lost 6 bases, and 13 bases lay between the germline ends. This CDR3 spans 12 amino acids.

This clone has a single count. V gene TRBV19 combines with J gene TRBJ2-5; 11 bases align to TRBD1. V gave up 0 bases and J gave up 2 bases; unmatched junction bases: 8. The CDR3 covers 18 residues. CDR1 and CDR2 from the germline V gene are LNHDA and SQIVND (reference sequence). The CDR3 DNA reads TGTGCCAGTAGTATAGACCGGGACAGGGGGATGCCACAAGAGACCCAGTACTTC. Translating it yields CASSIDRDRGMPQETQYF.

The rearrangement uses TRBV18 and TRBJ2-7, with TRBD1 matching over 9 bases. Germline V lookup: CDR1 KGHSH, CDR2 LQKENI. Trimming removed 3 bases from V and 2 bases from J; junction bases left unmatched: 5. The CDR3 length is 15 residues. CDR3 coding DNA: TGTGCCAGCTCACCCGACAGGGGGGTAACCTACGAGCAGTACTTC. Protein sequence: CASSPDRGVTYEQYF.

V usage is TRBV12-5 and J usage is TRBJ2-7; D remains ambiguous. The germline V gene has CDR1 LGHNT and CDR2 FRNRAP. Trimming removed 8 bases from V and 3 bases from J, with 2 bases in between. The CDR3 sequence is 9 residues long. CDR3 loop: CASYYEQYF. The CDR3 DNA reads TGTGCTAGTTACTACGAGCAGTACTTC.

This clone has just a few counts. V and J are TRBV7-2 and TRBJ2-1, with TRBD2 matching over 7 bases. V dropped 3 bases and J dropped 3; count of bases not matched to a gene: 2. In germline, CDR1 is SGHTA, CDR2 FQGNSA. The CDR3 is 14 amino acids. The CDR3 sequence: CASSFSGRYNEQFF. DNA of the CDR3: TGTGCCAGCAGCTTTAGCGGGCGCTACAATGAGCAGTTCTTC.

This clone has only one observation. The chain uses TRBV7-9 and TRBJ2-3; D unclear. V was pared by 2 bases and J by 4 bases, with 16 bases between. The CDR3 has 16 residues. Per germline, CDR1 SEHNR and CDR2 FQNEAQ (reference sequence). The CDR3 sequence: CASSLPRAPIADTQYF. For the CDR3, the DNA is TGTGCCAGCAGCTTACCCCGAGCCCCAATCGCAGATACGCAGTATTTT.

This clone was detected only once. Here the CDR3 reads CASSNPGGSGSREQYF. In DNA form, the CDR3 reads TGTGCCAGCAGCAACCCGGGGGGCTCAGGTTCGCGGGAGCAGTACTTC. This rearrangement joins TRBV9 to TRBJ2-7; weak D call: TRBD2 (7 bases). Germline V gene lookup returns CDR1 SGDLS and CDR2 YYNGEE. The CDR3 has 16 residues. V lost 4 bases and J 7 bases, leaving 24 bases between the germline ends.

V is TRBV19 and J is TRBJ2-2; maybe TRBD2 (6 bases). The CDR3 length is 15 residues. V gave up 3 bases and J gave up 3 bases, with 11 bases separating them. Germline V lookup: CDR1 LNHDA, CDR2 SQIVND (reference sequence). The CDR3: CASSIWEADTGELFF. CDR3 bases: TGTGCCAGTAGTATTTGGGAGGCAGACACCGGGGAGCTGTTTTTT. Full variable domain (outside the CDR3, taken from reference TRBV19 and TRBJ2-2): DGGITQSPKYLFRKEGQNVTLSCEQNLNHDAMYWYRQDPGQGLRLIYYSQIVNDFQKGDIAEGYSVSREKKESFPLTVTSAQKNPTAFYLCASSIWEADTGELFFGEGSRLTVL.

This rearrangement joins TRBV4-3 to TRBJ2-1, with no clear D. V was cut by 9 bases and J by 0 bases, with 18 bases left in between. Germline V CDR1 and CDR2: LGHNA, YSLEER. The CDR3 covers 16 residues. This chain's CDR3 is CASSKAAAYSYNEQFF. CDR3 DNA sequence: TGCGCCAGTAGCAAGGCAGCAGCGTACTCCTACAATGAGCAGTTCTTC.

This sequence joins TRBV11-2 and TRBJ2-7; tentative D call: TRBD1 (5 bases). V gave up 1 base and J gave up 3 bases, with 10 bases separating them. The CDR3 extends over 14 amino acids. The V gene's germline CDR1 is SGHAT and CDR2 FQNNGV. The CDR3 sequence is CASSLGGAGYEQYF. CDR3 sequence (DNA): TGTGCCAGCAGCTTAGGGGGCGCAGGCTACGAGCAGTACTTC.

This chain links TRBV29-1 with TRBJ2-7; the D gene is possibly TRBD1 (6 bases). V lost 6 bases and J 1 base, leaving 13 bases between the germline ends. CDR3 length equals 13 residues. Germline V gene sequence: CDR1 SQVTM, CDR2 ANQGSEA. The CDR3 loop is CSVEQGKSYEQYF. CDR3 coding DNA: TGCAGCGTGGAACAGGGAAAGTCCTACGAGCAGTACTTC.

There are a few counts of this clone. V gene TRBV14 combines with J gene TRBJ2-7, with D perhaps matching TRBD1 or TRBD2 (6 bases each). Between the trimmed V and J ends, which lost 1 base and 9 bases, there was a span of 19 bases. The CDR3 contains 15 residues. Per the germline V gene, CDR1 is SGHDN and CDR2 is FVKESK. Here the CDR3 DNA reads TGTGCCAGCAGCCAAGCCCTCCCACCGGGGGCCGGGCAGTACTTC. Amino acid sequence: CASSQALPPGAGQYF.

The rearrangement links TRBV29-1 to TRBJ1-2; maybe TRBD1 (6 bases). This CDR3 contains 13 residues. Trimming left V 5 bases short and J 6 bases short, with 16 bases between. CDR1 is SQVTM, CDR2 ANQGSEA, per germline. The CDR3 reads CSVQAGGADGYTF. The CDR3 DNA follows: TGCAGCGTTCAGGCGGGGGGGGCAGATGGCTACACCTTC.

This clone was seen a few times. The J gene is TRBJ1-5, the V gene TRBV4-1, with D uncertain. Germline values: CDR1 MGHRA, CDR2 YSYEKL. The CDR3 is 13 residues long. The ends were cut back, 0 bases at V and 4 bases at J, with 4 bases in the middle. This CDR3 reads CASSQDQNQPQHF. The CDR3 DNA sequence: TGCGCCAGCAGCCAAGACCAAAATCAGCCCCAGCATTTT.

This clone is a singleton in its sample. The chain is built from TRBV4-1 and TRBJ2-7; D remains ambiguous. This CDR3 spans 12 amino acids. Germline-derived CDR1 and CDR2 are MGHRA and YSYEKL. V lost 5 bases and J lost 1, with 6 bases in between. This CDR3 is CASSSDSYEQYF. CDR3 in DNA: TGCGCCAGCAGCTCTGATTCCTACGAGCAGTACTTC.